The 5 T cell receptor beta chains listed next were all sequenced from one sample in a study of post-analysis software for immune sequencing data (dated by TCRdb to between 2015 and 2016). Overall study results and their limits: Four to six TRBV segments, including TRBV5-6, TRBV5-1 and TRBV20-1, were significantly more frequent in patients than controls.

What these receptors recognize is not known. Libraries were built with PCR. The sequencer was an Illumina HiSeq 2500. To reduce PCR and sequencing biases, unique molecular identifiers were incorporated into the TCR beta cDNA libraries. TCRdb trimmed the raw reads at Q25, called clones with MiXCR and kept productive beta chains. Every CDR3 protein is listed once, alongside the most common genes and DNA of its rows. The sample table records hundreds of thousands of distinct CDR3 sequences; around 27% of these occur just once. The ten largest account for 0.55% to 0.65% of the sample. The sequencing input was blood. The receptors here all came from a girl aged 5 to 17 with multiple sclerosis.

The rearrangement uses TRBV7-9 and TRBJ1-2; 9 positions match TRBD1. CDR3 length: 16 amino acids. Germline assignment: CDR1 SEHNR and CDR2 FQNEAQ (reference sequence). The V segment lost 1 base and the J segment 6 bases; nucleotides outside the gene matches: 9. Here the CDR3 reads CASSLGADRGKDGYTF. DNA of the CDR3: TGTGCCAGCAGCTTAGGGGCTGACAGGGGGAAGGATGGCTACACCTTC.

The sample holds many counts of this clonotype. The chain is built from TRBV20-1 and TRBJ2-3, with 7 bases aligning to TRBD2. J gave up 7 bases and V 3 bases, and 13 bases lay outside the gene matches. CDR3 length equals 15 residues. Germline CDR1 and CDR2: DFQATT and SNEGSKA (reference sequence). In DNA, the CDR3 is TGCAGTGCTAGTTCGTGGGAGGGCCTTATTAATACGCAGTATTTT. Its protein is CSASSWEGLINTQYF.

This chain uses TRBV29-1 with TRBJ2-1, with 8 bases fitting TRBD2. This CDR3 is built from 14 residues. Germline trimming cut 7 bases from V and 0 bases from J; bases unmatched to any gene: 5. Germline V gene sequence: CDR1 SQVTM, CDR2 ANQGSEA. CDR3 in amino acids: CSGGGPSSYNEQFF. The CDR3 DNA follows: TGCAGCGGCGGGGGGCCCAGCTCCTACAATGAGCAGTTCTTC.

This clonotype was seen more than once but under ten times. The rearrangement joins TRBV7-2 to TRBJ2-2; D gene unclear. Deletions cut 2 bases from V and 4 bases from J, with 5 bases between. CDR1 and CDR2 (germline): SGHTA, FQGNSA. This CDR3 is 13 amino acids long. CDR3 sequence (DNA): TGTGCCAGCAGCTTAATGGCCACCGGGGAGCTGTTTTTT. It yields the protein CASSLMATGELFF.

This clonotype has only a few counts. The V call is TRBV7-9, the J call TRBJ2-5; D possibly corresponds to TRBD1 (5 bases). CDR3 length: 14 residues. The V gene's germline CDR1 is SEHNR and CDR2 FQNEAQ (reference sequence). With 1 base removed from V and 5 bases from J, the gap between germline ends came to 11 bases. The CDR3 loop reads CASSLVGRAETQYF. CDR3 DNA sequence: TGTGCCAGCAGCTTAGTCGGCAGGGCGGAGACCCAGTACTTC.